Sequencing of this T cell receptor (beta chain) was carried out in a study of blood T cell repertoires in COVID-19 (dated by TCRdb to 2018 to 2021). As for the study more broadly: Samples from collaborators originated in the United States, Italy and Spain and spanned both the acute and convalescent phases of COVID-19. The material from the prospective study consisted of cDNA or gDNA derived from T cells, B-cell-depleted T cells, or PBMCs. The dataset comprised deeply sampled blood TCRbeta repertoires from subjects exposed to, actively infected with, or recovered from COVID-19. The repertoires were made available in a free public database intended to serve as a resource for research on the immune response to SARS-CoV-2. Samples were obtained from the ongoing ImmuneRACE study (first 160 participants) and from about 1,300 subjects provided by 6 global collaborators. Sample metadata almost always included a de-identified subject ID, COVID-19 status, age in years and sex. Where available, HLA class I and class II types were taken from metadata supplied by the sample provider and were not determined by assay-based typing.

Participants in the prospective study were enrolled through a virtual design, were aged roughly 18 to 100 years, and lived in 24 United States geographic areas. In the prospective study, participants were assigned to cohorts based on the clinical history participants reported in a screening survey and a study questionnaire. Recovered participants in ImmuneRACE Cohort 3 were defined as having two consecutive negative NP/OP PCR tests, clearance from a healthcare professional, or resolution of symptoms. In the prospective study, mobile phlebotomists collected whole blood, serum and a nasopharyngeal or oropharyngeal swab from each participant. Participants in the prospective study had the option to provide additional blood draws and questionnaires over a 2-month period. Prospective study blood samples were shipped either frozen or at room temperature before DNA extraction. TCRbeta CDR3 regions were amplified from genomic DNA by means of the immunoSEQ Assay, a bias-controlled multiplex PCR. From the authors' description of their analysis: Within the assay, amplification of reference gene primers was used to estimate how many nucleated cells each sample contained. To quantify the absolute abundance of each unique TCRbeta CDR3 rearrangement, sequence reads were collapsed and filtered. For each sample, productive Simpson clonality was calculated as the square root of Simpson's diversity index across productive rearrangements. TCRdb provides this immuneACCESS table in a form limited to in-frame rearrangements. Some clones are lacking; in checked studies, under half of them reflect an unresolved V gene, and why the rest are absent is not known. That table is the source of V, J and clone size, and D and trimming were worked out from the DNA. This sample is represented by some 350,000 clones; 75% to 90% of them were singletons. The ten largest clonotypes hold about 5% of the sample.

General findings and caveats noted by the study authors: The amount of clinical and demographic metadata varied by source and participant and was provided uncurated.

About this clone: What this receptor recognizes is not known. Per-base quality was not reported, and no clone a single base away is much larger than it.

CDR1 and CDR2, looked up from the germline V gene (reference sequence), are SGHKS and YYEKEE. The CDR3 runs 14 residues from the cysteine to the phenylalanine. Of all the DNA, just the CDR3 is kept, 42 bases in frame from base 1. Trimming removed 3 bases from V and 2 bases from J, leaving 10 bases between the germline ends. The source is a man aged 25-45 years who had recovered from COVID-19. Sequences were obtained from PBMCs or T cells enriched from blood (not recorded which). The V gene is TRBV5-5 and the J gene is TRBJ2-3, with TRBD1 perhaps the D gene, on 6 matching bases. The DNA sequence follows: TGTGCCAGCAGCTCTGGGACATCCACAGATACGCAGTATTTT. This encodes CASSSGTSTDTQYF. The reference TRBV5-5 and TRBJ2-3 proteins fill in what lies around the CDR3, so the full variable domain reads DAGVTQSPTHLIKTRGQQVTLRCSPISGHKSVSWYQQVLGQGPQFIFQYYEKEERGRGNFPDRFSARQFPNYSSELNVNALLLGDSALYLCASSSGTSTDTQYFGPGTRLTVL.